The sequence of this T cell receptor beta chain was determined in a study of PD-1 blockade in classical Hodgkin lymphoma (dated by TCRdb to the early 2020s). Study-wide context: Nivolumab dosing was 3 mg/kg intravenously every 2 weeks, continuing until either disease progression or unacceptable toxicity. A peripheral blood immune signature of response to PD-1 blockade in classical Hodgkin lymphoma was defined using TCR beta sequencing and CyTOF. The paper as a whole reports these results and caveats: The study was limited to a single clinical trial cohort, and causes of repertoire differences, possibly disease activity or prior therapy, remained undefined. A significant rise by C4D1 was seen in CD4+ but not CD8+ TCR diversity (p=0.0027 vs p=0.16), with the rise being most apparent in complete responders (p=0.02). Baseline diversity similar to that of newly diagnosed patients was observed in trial patients achieving complete response, whereas significantly lower diversity was observed in partial responders and progressors. Baseline TCR diversity was reported as lower in newly diagnosed patients than in healthy donors, and lower still in relapsed/refractory patients. Lower diversity was seen in patients whose nivolumab began less than 1 year after ASCT, and these patients were left out of later analyses so that immune reconstitution would not confound the results.

The Qiagen DNeasy kit was used to extract genomic DNA from unsorted PBMCs and from the negatively selected CD4+ and CD8+ fractions. Amplification of TCR beta CDR3 regions was done by immunoSEQ multiplex PCR with primers that anneal to V and J segments. A synthetic immune receptor repertoire was used to minimize amplification bias, and remaining bias was computationally removed after sequencing. Per the original workflow: Custom Python scripts were used to quantify repertoire diversity as the Shannon entropy index. Unsorted, CD4+ and CD8+ repertoires were analyzed separately, except for combined analyses in which CD4+ and CD8+ sequences were merged in silico. A clone counted as expanded when the clone's frequency after treatment rose at least 2-fold relative to C1D1, and clones undetected at baseline were given a pseudocount of 0.5. Clones with 0 or 1 copy at C1D1 were defined as singleton clones, while clones with 2 or more copies were defined as non-singleton clones. Clones expanded in unsorted samples were annotated as CD4+, CD8+ or unknown by matching protein sequences in sorted samples from the same patient. Wilcoxon tests on paired samples were used to test diversity changes from C1D1 to C4D1. This is the immuneACCESS table as TCRdb keeps it, with only in-frame sequences that have V and J called. A part of the clones is gone; compared with another copy, unresolved V genes explain less than half, and the rest is unexplained. The V and J calls and clone size were taken over from that table, and D and trimming were inferred from the DNA. The sample yields fewer than 15,000 clones; roughly 83% were counted once. The ten largest clonotypes hold about 0.93% of the sample.

Taken with the paper, the label for time point translates to: cycle 4 day 1 (C4D1), after 6 weeks of nivolumab. Relapse after autologous stem cell transplantation had occurred in all trial patients, and cohorts A, B and C were distinguished by prior brentuximab vedotin exposure. CD4+ T cells were purified from thawed PBMCs by magnetic negative selection with a Miltenyi CD4+ T cell isolation kit. The trial cohort included 45 to 65 patients with relapsed/refractory classical Hodgkin lymphoma, and each patient had a best overall response of complete response, partial response or progressive disease. Trial patients were treated with single-agent nivolumab in the multi-cohort phase II CheckMate 205 trial. An independent review committee assessed best overall response using the 2007 International Working Group response criteria. Trial PBMCs were collected immediately before nivolumab initiation (C1D1) and during therapy at cycle 2 day 1 and cycle 4 day 1. Peripheral blood was collected in 8 mL Vacutainer Cell Preparation Tubes, from which PBMCs were isolated by centrifugation and then cryopreserved. Purified CD4+ and CD8+ fractions were prepared only for cases with an additional available PBMC sample. On LS columns in a quadroMACS separator, the magnetically labelled cells were depleted, and the flow-through was collected as the purified fraction.

This clone appeared a few times. Its antigen has not been determined. One base away there is no much larger clone; base qualities are not given. This clonotype was obtained from a human donor with classical Hodgkin lymphoma. The sample here was CD4+ T cells from blood, taken before the fourth cycle of nivolumab.

The DNA sequence reads TGCGCCAGCAGGGCGACAGGCCGACTCACTGAAGCTTTCTTT. It specifies CASRATGRLTEAFF. The chain links TRBV4-1 with TRBJ1-1, with a tentative D gene TRBD1 over 6 matching bases. The germline V gene yields MGHRA for CDR1 and YSYEKL for CDR2. Trimming removed 6 bases from V and 4 bases from J, leaving 15 bases between the germline ends. From the cysteine up to the phenylalanine, the CDR3 has a length of 14 residues. The DNA shown is the 42-base CDR3, in frame from base 1.